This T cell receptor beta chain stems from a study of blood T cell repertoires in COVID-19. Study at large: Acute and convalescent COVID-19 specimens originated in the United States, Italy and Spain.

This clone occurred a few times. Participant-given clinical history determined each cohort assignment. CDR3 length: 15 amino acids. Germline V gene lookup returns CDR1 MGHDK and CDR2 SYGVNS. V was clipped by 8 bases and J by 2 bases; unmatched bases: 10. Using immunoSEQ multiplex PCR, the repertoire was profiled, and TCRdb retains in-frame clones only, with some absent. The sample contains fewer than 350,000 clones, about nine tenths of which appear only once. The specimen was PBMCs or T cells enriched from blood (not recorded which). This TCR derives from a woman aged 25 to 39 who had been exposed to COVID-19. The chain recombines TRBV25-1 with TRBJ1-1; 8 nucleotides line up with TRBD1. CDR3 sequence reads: CASGGRGQGNTEAFF. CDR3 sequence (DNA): TGTGCCAGCGGAGGACGTGGACAGGGAAACACTGAAGCTTTCTTT.